This entry lists 31 T cell receptor beta chains sequenced from one sample in a study of blood T cells in healthy people across ages. Next came a second PCR, run for about 6 to 12 cycles, which used a sample-barcoded 5' primer along with a J-beta primer mix. TCRdb processed the 5' RACE reads anew with MiXCR; each CDR3 protein has one entry. This sample has 650,000 to 700,000 distinct CDR3 sequences, with approximately 31% found just once. Source material: blood. Receptors were obtained from a woman older than 75 in good health.

This clonotype was recorded many times. The chain joins TRBV20-1 to TRBJ2-5; 14 bases map to TRBD2. The CDR3 is made up of 17 amino acids. V lost 4 bases to trimming and J lost 3 bases; unmatched junction nucleotides: 10. Looked up from germline, CDR1 is DFQATT and CDR2 is SNEGSKA (reference sequence). CDR3 sequence (DNA): TGCAGTGCTACCGAATCCCCGGGACTAGCGGGGGAAGAGACCCAGTACTTC. Translated: CSATESPGLAGEETQYF.

This clonotype was seen many times. The genes are TRBV28 and TRBJ2-7; 8 bases match TRBD2. With V trimmed by 6 bases and J by 0 bases, 7 bases remained unmatched. This CDR3 is 15 amino acids long. Germline V CDR1 and CDR2: MDHEN, SYDVKM. DNA of the CDR3: TGTGCCAGCAGACGGCAGGGGACTAGCTCCTACGAGCAGTACTTC. This encodes CASRRQGTSSYEQYF.

This clonotype was seen a few times. This chain links TRBV6-1 with TRBJ1-2; D remains unclear. The CDR3 is made up of 13 amino acids. Germline-derived CDR1 and CDR2 are MNHNS and SASEGT. Deletions cut 1 base from V and 4 bases from J, with 7 bases between. Written as DNA, the CDR3 is TGTGCCAGCAGTGAAGGGCACCCCTATGGCTACACCTTC. Residues: CASSEGHPYGYTF.

The chain is built from TRBV29-1 and TRBJ2-7; TRBD1 might be the D (6 bases). Germline V CDR1 and CDR2: SQVTM, ANQGSEA. The CDR3 loop spans 11 amino acids. Trimming removed 6 bases at V and 7 bases at J, with 13 bases between. The CDR3 DNA follows: TGCAGCGTCCAGGGGATGGGAGAGCAGTACTTC. Translating it yields CSVQGMGEQYF.

The sample holds many counts of this clonotype. The gene calls are TRBV7-2 and TRBJ2-2, with D perhaps TRBD1 (6 bases). V was trimmed by 3 bases and J by 1 base, leaving 9 bases between them. The CDR3 spans 15 residues. CDR1 and CDR2 from the germline V gene are SGHTA and FQGNSA. CDR3 DNA sequence: TGTGCCAGCAGCTTGAAAGGGGGGAACACCGGGGAGCTGTTTTTT. The encoded protein is CASSLKGGNTGELFF.

V and J are TRBV30 and TRBJ1-4, with 7 nucleotides matching TRBD1. The CDR3 runs to 14 residues. The J segment lost 6 bases and the V segment lost 2 bases, leaving 6 bases of the junction unmatched. The germline CDR1 and CDR2 sequences are GTSNPN and SVGIG (reference sequence). CDR3 sequence reads: CAWSTGEAYEKLFF. In DNA, the CDR3 is TGTGCCTGGAGTACAGGGGAGGCATATGAAAAACTGTTTTTT. Combining the CDR3 with reference TRBV30 and TRBJ1-4 gives the whole variable domain SQTIHQWPATLVQPVGSPLSLECTVEGTSNPNLYWYRQAAGRGLQLLFYSVGIGQISSEVPQNLSASRPQDRQFILSSKKLLLSDSGFYLCAWSTGEAYEKLFFGSGTQLSVL.

The chain combines TRBV7-8 with TRBJ2-1, with 7 positions matching TRBD2. This CDR3 is built from 17 residues. The trim removed 1 base at V and 1 base at J, leaving 7 bases unmatched. Germline CDR1 reads SGHVS; CDR2 reads FQNEAQ. Written as DNA, the CDR3 is TGTGCCAGCAGCTTAGAGGCCGGGGGGTTTTCCTACAATGAGCAGTTCTTC. Amino acid sequence: CASSLEAGGFSYNEQFF.

The sample holds one count of this clonotype. J is TRBJ2-1 and V is TRBV6-5; TRBD1 aligns across 8 bases. The CDR3 runs 15 residues. Germline V gene data show CDR1 as MNHEY and CDR2 as SVGAGI. J gave up 8 bases and V 0 bases, and 6 bases lay outside the gene matches. This chain's CDR3 is CASSYSQDRAHEQFF. CDR3 nucleotides: TGTGCCAGCAGTTACTCCCAGGACAGGGCCCATGAGCAGTTCTTC.

This clonotype showed up many times. The genes are TRBV5-1 and TRBJ1-1; a weak D match, TRBD1 (6 bases). This CDR3 contains 15 residues. Germline loops: CDR1 SGHRS, CDR2 YFSETQ. Trimming cost V 6 bases and J 1 base, with 16 bases left between them. The CDR3 bases are TGCGCCAGCAACCCGGGGGGCACCGAGAACACTGAAGCTTTCTTT. Translated: CASNPGGTENTEAFF.

This clonotype was counted many times. The V gene is TRBV9, the J gene TRBJ2-7; D gene ambiguous. Per the germline V gene, CDR1 is SGDLS and CDR2 is YYNGEE. The CDR3 is 14 amino acids. With 0 bases removed from V and 2 bases from J, the gap between germline ends came to 9 bases. CDR3 amino acids: CASSVGSEPYEQYF. CDR3 bases: TGTGCCAGCAGCGTAGGGTCGGAACCCTACGAGCAGTACTTC.

Notes on this clonotype: This may arise from a read error, as a much more abundant clone is one base away. The V gene is TRBV5-1, the J gene TRBJ2-5, with D possibly matching TRBD2 (5 bases). The V and J ends lost 4 bases and 1 base respectively, with 14 bases between them. This CDR3 region has 15 residues. Germline CDR1 SGHRS, CDR2 YFSETQ. CDR3 bases: TGCGCCAGCAGCCGGACTCGCGCGCCCCAAGAGACCCAGTACTTC. It specifies CASSRTRAPQETQYF.

In regard to this clonotype: A much more abundant neighbour one base away suggests this may be a read error. This sequence joins TRBV20-1 and TRBJ2-5; no clear D. The tail of the sequence fits TRBJ2-7 better, so the J call may be wrong. Germline CDR1 is DFQATT and CDR2 is SNEGSKA (reference sequence). The CDR3 length is 11 residues. The CDR3 loop reads CSAADPCEQYF. As DNA, the CDR3 is TGCAGTGCTGCTGACCCGTGCGAGCAGTACTTC.

In regard to this clonotype: This sequence may be a read error, since a much larger clone differs from it by one base. The chain employs TRBV7-8 and TRBJ2-7; D not certain. CDR3 length: 15 residues. Germline-derived CDR1 and CDR2 are SGHVS and FQNEAQ. The V end was cut by 4 bases, the J end by 2 bases, with 15 bases between. Here the CDR3 DNA reads TGTGCCAGCAGCTCAGCACTGATAGAGACCTACGAGCAGTACTTC. Protein: CASSSALIETYEQYF. Together with reference TRBV7-8 and TRBJ2-7, the CDR3 gives the full variable domain: GAGVSQSPRYKVAKRGQDVALRCDPISGHVSLFWYQQALGQGPEFLTYFQNEAQLDKSGLPSDRFFAERPEGSVSTLKIQRTQQEDSAVYLCASSSALIETYEQYFGPGTRLTVT.

The chain uses TRBV9 and TRBJ2-1; D possibly uses TRBD1 or TRBD2 (5 bases each). V gave up 3 bases and J gave up 7 bases, with 17 bases separating them. From germline, CDR1 is SGDLS and CDR2 YYNGEE. The length of the CDR3 is 15 residues. In DNA, the CDR3 is TGTGCCAGCAGCGGCCGGGACGGCATCTCAAATGAGCAGTTCTTC. Translated, it gives CASSGRDGISNEQFF. Drawing the rest from reference TRBV9 and TRBJ2-1, the complete variable domain is DSGVTQTPKHLITATGQRVTLRCSPRSGDLSVYWYQQSLDQGLQFLIQYYNGEERAKGNILERFSAQQFPDLHSELNLSSLELGDSALYFCASSGRDGISNEQFFGPGTRLTVL.

Comment on this clonotype: The junction and the germline gene differ at one end; a read error may be behind it. The genes are TRBV3-1 and TRBJ2-1; D remains ambiguous. Looked up from germline, CDR1 is LGHDT and CDR2 is YNNKEL (reference sequence). CDR3 length: 13 amino acids. CDR3 nucleotides: TGTGCCGGCAGCCAAGGCCAAGACAATGAGCAGTTCTTC. Translating it yields CAGSQGQDNEQFF.

As to this clonotype: This clone may be a read error of a much larger clone one base away. This chain connects TRBV5-8 to TRBJ2-4, with TRBD1 as a possible D gene (7 bases). This CDR3 has 14 amino acids. Germline loops: CDR1 SGHTS, CDR2 YDEGEE. Trimming took 4 bases from V and 13 from J, leaving 21 bases between them. The CDR3 sequence is CASSPLRRGHEQYF. The CDR3 region has the DNA TGTGCCAGCAGCCCCTTAAGGAGGGGGCATGAGCAGTACTTC.

A single count supports this clonotype. The V gene is TRBV7-2, the J gene TRBJ2-7; D is uncertain. The CDR3 length is 13 residues. CDR1 SGHTA and CDR2 FQGNSA come from the germline V gene. The V gene lost 1 base and the J gene lost 7 bases, with 11 bases spanning the gap. CDR3 sequence (DNA): TGTGCCAGCAGCTTAGTTCCAGGACCTGAGCAGTACTTC. Translation gives CASSLVPGPEQYF.

With regard to this clonotype: Being one base from a much bigger clone, this may be a read error. The rearrangement uses TRBV27 and TRBJ2-1; no firm D call. TRBJ2-7 explains the end of the DNA better; the J call may be wrong. Per the germline V gene, CDR1 is MNHEY and CDR2 is SMNVEV (reference sequence). The CDR3 runs 16 residues. The CDR3 coding sequence is TGTGCCAGCAGTTTATCGAGTGCCAGCTCCTACAATGAGCAGTACTTC. As protein: CASSLSSASSYNEQYF.

There are many counts of this clonotype. The rearrangement joins TRBV6-1 to TRBJ1-2; D is possibly TRBD1 (6 bases). V gave up 6 bases and J gave up 6 bases, with 14 bases separating them. This CDR3 has 13 amino acids. Germline V lookup: CDR1 MNHNS, CDR2 SASEGT. For the CDR3, the DNA is TGTGCCAGCAGGAGGGGGGGGATTGATGGCTACACCTTC. Its translation: CASRRGGIDGYTF.

This clonotype was picked up many times. This sequence joins TRBV5-1 and TRBJ2-7, with a possible D match to TRBD1 (6 bases). This CDR3 is built from 14 residues. V was clipped by 4 bases and J by 9 bases, with 20 bases between them. The germline CDR1 and CDR2 sequences are SGHRS and YFSETQ. The chain's CDR3 is CASSPGQTLQGQYF. Here the CDR3 DNA reads TGCGCCAGCAGCCCGGGACAAACCCTTCAAGGGCAGTACTTC.

This clonotype was found many times. The chain recombines TRBV19 with TRBJ2-1; D uncertain. Trimming shortened V by 11 bases and J by 8 bases, and 16 bases separated the two germline ends. Germline-derived CDR1 and CDR2 are LNHDA and SQIVND (reference sequence). CDR3 length: 12 residues. The CDR3 protein is CAVSTLIDEQFF. DNA of the CDR3: TGTGCCGTGTCAACCCTGATAGATGAGCAGTTCTTC.

This clonotype showed up many times. The chain combines TRBV14 with TRBJ1-4, with D perhaps matching TRBD1 (5 bases). This CDR3 contains 16 residues. Deletions cut 0 bases from V and 2 bases from J, with 10 bases between. Per germline, CDR1 SGHDN and CDR2 FVKESK. CDR3 nucleotides: TGTGCCAGCAGCCAAGATTGGGGGTCTACTAATGAAAAACTGTTTTTT. Encoded protein: CASSQDWGSTNEKLFF.

The genes are TRBV29-1 and TRBJ1-1; 7 bases match TRBD1. The CDR3 extends over 13 amino acids. In germline, CDR1 is SQVTM, CDR2 ANQGSEA. The V gene end was trimmed by 5 bases and the J gene end by 4 bases; junction bases not matched to a gene: 7. CDR3 in DNA: TGCAGCGTTTTACAGGGGAAGGGCACTGAAGCTTTCTTT. Amino acid sequence: CSVLQGKGTEAFF.

This clonotype was detected many times. The chain couples TRBV7-2 to TRBJ2-1; the D gene is possibly TRBD2 (6 bases). Germline loops: CDR1 SGHTA, CDR2 FQGNSA. The CDR3 runs to 15 residues. The ends were cut back, 5 bases at V and 5 bases at J, with 16 bases in the middle. CDR3 sequence reads: CASSARDFGNNEQFF. DNA of the CDR3: TGTGCCAGCAGCGCCCGGGACTTTGGGAACAATGAGCAGTTCTTC. Filled out from reference TRBV7-2 and TRBJ2-1, the complete variable domain reads GAGVSQSPSNKVTEKGKDVELRCDPISGHTALYWYRQSLGQGLEFLIYFQGNSAPDKSGLPSDRFSAERTGGSVSTLTIQRTQQEDSAVYLCASSARDFGNNEQFFGPGTRLTVL.

This clonotype has more than one count but fewer than ten. This chain uses TRBV18 with TRBJ2-4; 7 bases fit TRBD1. Germline CDR1 and CDR2: KGHSH and LQKENI. The CDR3 runs 14 residues. The J segment lost 6 bases and the V segment lost 4 bases, leaving 6 bases of the junction unmatched. The CDR3 here is CASSLQGRLNIQYF. The CDR3 bases are TGTGCCAGCTCACTACAGGGGAGACTAAACATTCAGTACTTC.

CDR3 sequence (DNA): TGTGCCATCAGTGAGTCGTACAATGAGCAGTACTTC. This gives the protein CAISESYNEQYF. The rearrangement links TRBV10-3 to TRBJ2-1, with D unclear. The end of the DNA fits TRBJ2-7 better, so the J call may be wrong. Germline V gives CDR1 ENHRY, CDR2 SYGVKD. CDR3 length equals 12 residues.

This clonotype has at least ten counts. V is TRBV20-1 and J is TRBJ1-2; D is uncertain. The CDR3 has 14 residues. Germline-derived CDR1 and CDR2 are DFQATT and SNEGSKA (reference sequence). Trimming stripped 5 bases from V and 0 bases from J, with 13 bases between. The CDR3 DNA sequence: TGCAGTGCTCCGCGCGGAGGAGCTAACTATGGCTACACCTTC. Encoded protein: CSAPRGGANYGYTF.

The chain is built from TRBV3-1 and TRBJ1-1; possible D gene TRBD1, 5 bases. The V end was cut by 4 bases, the J end by 6 bases, with 12 bases between. Germline CDR1 and CDR2: LGHDT and YNNKEL (reference sequence). The CDR3 is 13 amino acids. CDR3 residues: CASSLVGDAEAFF. Here the CDR3 DNA reads TGTGCCAGCAGCCTGGTTGGGGACGCTGAAGCTTTCTTT.

This clonotype was detected ten times or more. The chain combines TRBV3-1 with TRBJ1-6; D perhaps matches TRBD1 (6 bases). The CDR3 is 16 residues long. The germline gives CDR1 LGHDT, CDR2 YNNKEL (reference sequence). The germline V and J ends were trimmed by 3 bases and 8 bases, with 17 bases remaining between them. The CDR3 region is CASSHSRGPTYSPLHF. The DNA for the CDR3 is TGTGCCAGCAGCCACAGCAGGGGCCCCACCTATTCACCCCTCCACTTT.

To note about this clonotype: Just one base apart from a much larger clone, this may be a read error. The chain employs TRBV5-6 and TRBJ2-4; D gene ambiguous. The CDR3 runs 14 residues. The germline gives CDR1 SGHDT, CDR2 YYEEEE. Deletions cut 0 bases from V and 4 bases from J, with 8 bases between. The CDR3: CASSLDLTKNIQYF. In DNA form, the CDR3 reads TGTGCCAGCAGCTTGGACCTGACGAAAAACATTCAGTACTTC.

This clonotype was counted once. This could be a read error, since a much larger clone is one nucleotide away. This chain links TRBV5-1 with TRBJ1-5, with a weak D call TRBD1 (5 bases). The CDR3 length is 14 residues. V shed 3 bases and J shed 7 bases, with 14 bases lying between them. The germline gives CDR1 SGHRS, CDR2 YFSETQ. In DNA form, the CDR3 reads TGCGCCAGCAGCTGGTCGGGGCTAGGGCAGCCCCAGCATTTT. Protein: CASSWSGLGQPQHF. Together with reference TRBV5-1 and TRBJ1-5, the CDR3 gives the full variable domain: KAGVTQTPRYLIKTRGQQVTLSCSPISGHRSVSWYQQTPGQGLQFLFEYFSETQRNKGNFPGRFSGRQFSNSRSEMNVSTLELGDSALYLCASSWSGLGQPQHFGDGTRLSIL.